The rows below give T cell receptor beta chains drawn from one sample of a study of cytomegalovirus exposure and HLA in healthy donors. Measured with immunoSEQ multiplex PCR; TCRdb has only the in-frame clones, and not every one. Among some 200,000 clones listed, approximately 80% were seen once. The sequenced sample was PBMCs. The receptors originated from a boy between 2 and 15 years old in good health and CMV-seronegative. The CDR3 runs from the conserved cysteine through the conserved F or W.

TRBV7-9	TRBJ2-7	CAGSGTGGSEQYF
TRBV10-3	TRBJ2-5	CATWDRQETQYF
TRBV27	TRBJ2-5	CASSPLAGGMETQYF
TRBV7-7	TRBJ1-6	CASSLANGSGSYNSPLHF
TRBV30	TRBJ2-3	CAWSSGLARTDTQYF
TRBV5-4	TRBJ2-7	CASSLRRGNSYEQYF
TRBV5-6	TRBJ1-4	CASSFGTGNEKLFF
TRBV4-1	TRBJ1-1	CASSQEEGQMNTEAFF
TRBV5-1	TRBJ1-1	CASSSGTANTEAFF
TRBV4-2	TRBJ2-7	CASSQGLAIYEQYF
TRBV21-1	TRBJ2-5	CASSKVEEETQYF
TRBV2	TRBJ1-2	CASLGTGDSLRGSYTF
TRBV5-5	TRBJ1-1	CASSLRREAPEAFF
TRBV19	TRBJ2-1	CASSIDQGPGNEQFF
TRBV18	TRBJ2-3	CASSKGLTDTQYF